A single sample gave rise to the 32 T cell receptor beta chains below, sequenced in a study of T cells after yellow fever vaccination. TCRdb re-called the 5' RACE reads with MiXCR, one entry per CDR3 protein. The sample carries about 230,000 distinct CDR3 sequences, about 7% recorded once. Sequencing used CD4+ T cells sorted from PBMCs, obtained on the day of the yellow fever booster vaccination. Receptors originate from a man aged 25 to 40 who received the YFV17D yellow fever vaccine.

This clonotype was seen only a few times. The chain has TRBV29-1 and TRBJ2-3, with 9 bases lining up with TRBD2. The CDR3 runs 15 residues. CDR1 is SQVTM and CDR2 is ANQGSEA in the germline V gene. The V segment lost 7 bases and the J segment 1 base; nucleotides outside the gene matches: 9. The CDR3 DNA is TGCAGCGCCCGGGGTAGCGGGAGTGGCACAGATACGCAGTATTTT. It codes for CSARGSGSGTDTQYF.

This clonotype was found a few times. V usage is TRBV20-1 and J usage is TRBJ2-7; D is unclear. This CDR3 is built from 13 residues. CDR1 is DFQATT, CDR2 SNEGSKA, per germline (reference sequence). V was clipped by 6 bases and J by 4 bases, with 16 bases between them. CDR3 nucleotide sequence: TGCAGTGCCCTTGTAGGGAAAGATTACGAGCAGTACTTC. Protein product: CSALVGKDYEQYF.

The sample holds a few counts of this clonotype. V and J are TRBV4-1 and TRBJ1-4, with unresolved D. Between the trimmed V and J ends, which lost 0 bases and 0 bases, there was a span of 5 bases. This CDR3 contains 15 residues. CDR1 and CDR2 (germline): MGHRA, YSYEKL. The CDR3, as DNA: TGCGCCAGCAGCCAAGAGTATGCAACTAATGAAAAACTGTTTTTT. It encodes CASSQEYATNEKLFF.

This clonotype has just a few counts. This chain links TRBV7-9 with TRBJ2-1; 9 nucleotides line up with TRBD2. This CDR3 spans 16 amino acids. J lost 8 bases, V lost 5 bases, and 13 bases had no gene match. The germline CDR1 and CDR2 sequences are SEHNR and FQNEAQ (reference sequence). Here the CDR3 DNA reads TGTGCCAGCAGCCCGAGAGGGGGACTAGCAGGGGATGAGCAGTTCTTC. Protein: CASSPRGGLAGDEQFF.

This clonotype came up many times. The chain is built from TRBV5-1 and TRBJ2-5; 9 bases map to TRBD1. CDR1 SGHRS and CDR2 YFSETQ come from the germline V gene. The J segment lost 0 bases and the V segment lost 3 bases, leaving 9 bases of the junction unmatched. This CDR3 is 17 amino acids long. This CDR3 is CASSSGTGYQYQETQYF. The CDR3 nucleotides are TGCGCCAGCAGCTCCGGGACAGGGTATCAGTACCAAGAGACCCAGTACTTC.

In its sample, this clonotype was seen a few times. V usage is TRBV20-1 and J usage is TRBJ1-5; D not certain. The CDR3 is 14 residues long. Germline V CDR1 and CDR2: DFQATT, SNEGSKA (reference sequence). The ends were cut back, 1 base at V and 0 bases at J, with 7 bases in the middle. The CDR3 DNA reads TGCAGTGCTAGAGGAACAGCTAGCAATCAGCCCCAGCATTTT. Its protein product is CSARGTASNQPQHF.

This clonotype was counted between two and nine times. The chain recombines TRBV12-3 or TRBV12-4 with TRBJ2-7, with TRBD1 identical over 10 bases. This CDR3 has 15 amino acids. Unmatched junction bases numbered 10, after V lost 6 bases and J lost 5 bases. The CDR3 DNA is TGTGCCAGCAGGGACTACGGGACAGGGGCCAACGAGCAGTACTTC. It is translated as CASRDYGTGANEQYF.

This clonotype was picked up a small number of times. The V gene is TRBV19, the J gene TRBJ2-3, with 8 bases identical to TRBD1. There are 16 residues in the CDR3. V shed 4 bases, J shed 7 bases, and the junction held 13 bases outside the gene matches. In germline, CDR1 is LNHDA, CDR2 SQIVND (reference sequence). The CDR3 region is CASSKSPGQVPNTQYF. The CDR3 bases are TGTGCCAGTAGTAAGTCACCGGGACAGGTACCTAATACGCAGTATTTT.

This clonotype was observed a few times. The chain joins TRBV20-1 to TRBJ2-7; D is undetermined. Trimming removed 3 bases at V and 2 bases at J, with 17 bases between. The CDR3 runs 15 residues. CDR1 and CDR2 from the germline V gene are DFQATT and SNEGSKA (reference sequence). The CDR3 bases are TGCAGTGCTAGTGCGGCTCCCAACCTACCCTACGAGCAGTACTTC. It encodes CSASAAPNLPYEQYF.

V and J are TRBV12-3 or TRBV12-4 and TRBJ1-1; perhaps TRBD1 as D (6 bases). The CDR3 length is 14 residues. V lost 6 bases, J lost 2 bases, and 13 bases lay in between. CDR3 in amino acids: CASSLRGRNTEAFF. The CDR3 DNA follows: TGTGCCAGCAGCCTCCGGGGGCGCAACACTGAAGCTTTCTTT.

The chain links TRBV4-2 to TRBJ2-4, with D maybe TRBD2 (5 bases). Trimming removed 3 bases from V and 5 bases from J, with 5 bases in between. Germline-derived CDR1 and CDR2 are LGHNA and YNFKEQ. The CDR3 length is 12 residues. CDR3 amino acids: CASSHGENIQYF. The CDR3 coding sequence is TGTGCCAGCAGCCACGGGGAAAACATTCAGTACTTC.

This clonotype was counted ten times or more. The chain recombines TRBV7-2 with TRBJ2-3; D unclear. V was cut by 8 bases and J by 4 bases, with 16 bases left in between. Germline V lookup: CDR1 SGHTA, CDR2 FQGNSA. The CDR3 contains 14 residues. CDR3 bases: TGTGCCAGCGGCCAGCTTATTACCGCAGATACGCAGTATTTT. Its protein is CASGQLITADTQYF.

This clonotype was recorded a few times. This sequence joins TRBV19 and TRBJ1-4; D gene uncertain. The CDR3 has 13 amino acids. Germline CDR1 LNHDA, CDR2 SQIVND (reference sequence). V dropped 4 bases and J dropped 7 bases, with 10 bases sitting between them. The CDR3 here is CASSTVRGEKLFF. Written as DNA, the CDR3 is TGTGCCAGTAGTACAGTACGCGGTGAAAAACTGTTTTTT.

This clonotype was counted between two and nine times. The chain uses TRBV12-3 or TRBV12-4 and TRBJ2-6; no clear D. V lost 5 bases to trimming and J lost 4 bases, with 9 bases between them. The CDR3 contains 14 residues. The DNA of the CDR3 is TGTGCCAGCAGTCACCCTCCCGGGGCCAACGTCCTGACTTTC. Residues: CASSHPPGANVLTF.

This clonotype occurred many times. J is TRBJ2-1 and V is TRBV6-2 or TRBV6-3; no clear D gene. Germline values: CDR1 MNHEY, CDR2 SVGEGT. The CDR3 loop spans 19 amino acids. V shed 2 bases and J shed 2 bases, with 22 bases lying between them. The CDR3: CASSYQSFPDNEPYNEQFF. In DNA form, the CDR3 reads TGTGCCAGCAGTTACCAATCATTTCCCGACAACGAGCCCTACAATGAGCAGTTCTTC.

This clonotype has at least ten counts. The chain is built from TRBV20-1 and TRBJ2-5; 12 nucleotides line up with TRBD2. V dropped 1 base and J dropped 1; count of bases not matched to a gene: 4. CDR1 DFQATT and CDR2 SNEGSKA come from the germline V gene (reference sequence). The CDR3 has 16 residues. The CDR3 region has the DNA TGCAGTGCTAGAGCGACTAGCGGGAGACCCCAAGAGACCCAGTACTTC. Protein sequence: CSARATSGRPQETQYF.

This clonotype was seen more than once but under ten times. The CDR3 is CATEGHSTDTQYF. Written as DNA, the CDR3 is TGTGCCACCGAGGGACACAGCACAGATACGCAGTATTTT. The chain links TRBV24-1 to TRBJ2-3; tentatively, D is TRBD1 (6 bases). The CDR3 has 13 amino acids. Trimming took off 9 bases at V and 0 bases at J, with 9 bases between the two ends. From germline, CDR1 is KGHDR and CDR2 SFDVKD.

With regard to this clonotype: Mismatch with germline at one junction end may stem from a read error. CDR3 sequence: CAFSEGVSSYNSPLHF. In nucleotides, the CDR3 is TGTGCCTTCAGTGAGGGGGTTAGCTCCTATAATTCACCCCTCCACTTT. The chain is built from TRBV10-3 and TRBJ1-6; a weak D match, TRBD1 (6 bases). CDR3 length: 16 amino acids. Germline V gene sequence: CDR1 ENHRY, CDR2 SYGVKD.

J is TRBJ2-7 and V is TRBV9; TRBD1 matches at 8 bases. Germline V gives CDR1 SGDLS, CDR2 YYNGEE. The V gene end was trimmed by 4 bases and the J gene end by 4 bases; junction bases not matched to a gene: 7. The CDR3 covers 14 residues. CDR3 coding DNA: TGTGCCAGCAGCTTTACGACAGGGGCTTACGAGCAGTACTTC. Translated, it gives CASSFTTGAYEQYF.

This clonotype was counted only a few times. CDR3 amino acids: CASSLVSGEGNTQYF. CDR3 nucleotide sequence: TGTGCCAGCAGCTTAGTATCGGGGGAGGGAAATACGCAGTATTTT. V and J are TRBV7-2 and TRBJ2-3; 7 bases are a match to TRBD2. The CDR3 loop spans 15 amino acids. Germline assignment: CDR1 SGHTA and CDR2 FQGNSA. The ends lost 1 base at V and 7 bases at J; junction bases unmatched: 8.

This clonotype was found many times. V is TRBV7-8 and J is TRBJ2-3; perhaps TRBD1 as D (6 bases). This CDR3 is built from 12 residues. With 5 bases removed from V and 4 bases from J, the gap between germline ends came to 7 bases. The germline CDR1 and CDR2 sequences are SGHVS and FQNEAQ. Written as DNA, the CDR3 is TGTGCCAGCAGCCCAGGGGCAGATACGCAGTATTTT. It specifies CASSPGADTQYF.

This clonotype has ten or more counts. The chain couples TRBV20-1 to TRBJ2-7; D perhaps matches TRBD2 (6 bases). The CDR3 spans 12 residues. Germline loops: CDR1 DFQATT, CDR2 SNEGSKA (reference sequence). With 3 bases removed from V and 3 bases from J, the gap between germline ends came to 9 bases. The CDR3 DNA follows: TGCAGTGCTAGTAAAGCGGGCTACGAGCAGTACTTC. Encoded protein: CSASKAGYEQYF.

This clonotype was recorded many times. This chain connects TRBV20-1 to TRBJ2-2, with D perhaps TRBD1 or TRBD2 (5 bases each). In germline, CDR1 is DFQATT, CDR2 SNEGSKA (reference sequence). The CDR3 totals 15 residues. V was clipped by 6 bases and J by 1 base, with 15 bases between them. The CDR3 is CSAPVPGRNTGELFF. CDR3 bases: TGCAGTGCGCCGGTACCAGGGAGGAACACCGGGGAGCTGTTTTTT.

A few counts support this clonotype. The chain carries TRBV4-3 and TRBJ2-3; 10 positions agree with TRBD2. CDR3 length equals 17 residues. CDR1 LGHNA and CDR2 YSLEER come from the germline V gene. After removal of 0 bases from V and 6 bases from J, the junction contained 9 bases not matched to a gene. As DNA, the CDR3 is TGCGCCAGCAGCCAAGAGGCCCTTCGACTAGCGGGTGATACGCAGTATTTT. It yields the protein CASSQEALRLAGDTQYF.

The V call is TRBV18, the J call TRBJ1-1; TRBD1 matches 10 bases. This CDR3 spans 16 amino acids. The V segment lost 4 bases and the J segment 4 bases; nucleotides outside the gene matches: 9. Germline CDR1 KGHSH, CDR2 LQKENI. This CDR3 is CASSLWTGGKGTEAFF. CDR3 nucleotides: TGTGCCAGCTCACTCTGGACAGGGGGGAAAGGCACTGAAGCTTTCTTT. The full variable domain, its missing parts supplied by reference TRBV18 and TRBJ1-1, is NAGVMQNPRHLVRRRGQEARLRCSPMKGHSHVYWYRQLPEEGLKFMVYLQKENIIDESGMPKERFSAEFPKEGPSILRIQQVVRGDSAAYFCASSLWTGGKGTEAFFGQGTRLTVV.

In its sample, this clonotype was seen a few times. The chain is built from TRBV20-1 and TRBJ2-7; 9 bases map to TRBD2. J lost 1 base, V lost 6 bases, and 4 bases had no gene match. The germline V gene has CDR1 DFQATT and CDR2 SNEGSKA (reference sequence). The CDR3 is 13 residues long. The CDR3 coding sequence is TGCAGTGCCGGACTAGCGAGATCCTACGAGCAGTACTTC. Translating it yields CSAGLARSYEQYF.

There are a few counts of this clonotype. The rearrangement links TRBV7-9 to TRBJ1-1; 7 bases are a match to TRBD1. Trimming cost V 5 bases and J 4 bases; bases outside gene matches: 7. The CDR3 covers 14 residues. The germline gives CDR1 SEHNR, CDR2 FQNEAQ (reference sequence). CDR3 amino acids: CASSANRGGTEAFF. DNA for the CDR3: TGTGCCAGCAGCGCAAACAGGGGCGGCACTGAAGCTTTCTTT.

The chain carries TRBV28 and TRBJ2-1, with 10 bases fitting TRBD2. With V trimmed by 4 bases and J by 10 bases, 19 bases remained unmatched. The CDR3 runs 18 residues. Germline V gene lookup returns CDR1 MDHEN and CDR2 SYDVKM. CDR3 protein: CASSSPGGTSEGGLEQFF. CDR3 in DNA: TGTGCCAGCAGTTCCCCCGGGGGGACTAGCGAGGGGGGTTTAGAGCAGTTCTTC. Full variable domain (outside the CDR3, taken from reference TRBV28 and TRBJ2-1): DVKVTQSSRYLVKRTGEKVFLECVQDMDHENMFWYRQDPGLGLRLIYFSYDVKMKEKGDIPEGYSVSREKKERFSLILESASTNQTSMYLCASSSPGGTSEGGLEQFFGPGTRLTVL.

Ten or more counts support this clonotype. CDR3 coding DNA: TGTGCCAGCCACGGGGGAAACACCGGGGAGCTGTTTTTT. This encodes CASHGGNTGELFF. The rearrangement uses TRBV19 and TRBJ2-2; D is possibly TRBD2 (6 bases). V was pared by 9 bases and J by 2 bases, with 10 bases between. Per germline, CDR1 LNHDA and CDR2 SQIVND (reference sequence). The CDR3 sequence is 13 residues long.

This clonotype came up many times. This sequence joins TRBV6-5 and TRBJ2-7, with D unresolved. Trimming removed 6 bases at V and 0 bases at J, with 15 bases between. The length of the CDR3 is 15 residues. CDR1 MNHEY and CDR2 SVGAGI come from the germline V gene. The CDR3, as DNA: TGTGCCAGCAGGGCTAAAACCTTAAGCTCCTACGAGCAGTACTTC. This encodes CASRAKTLSSYEQYF.

This chain links TRBV4-3 with TRBJ2-3; 10 bases agree with TRBD2. V shed 0 bases, J shed 2 bases, and the junction held 5 bases outside the gene matches. Germline CDR1 reads LGHNA; CDR2 reads YSLEER. The CDR3 length is 17 residues. CDR3 amino acids: CASSQDFGTSVTDTQYF. CDR3 coding DNA: TGCGCCAGCAGCCAAGATTTCGGGACTAGCGTCACAGATACGCAGTATTTT.

This sequence joins TRBV29-1 and TRBJ2-1, with 10 bases lining up with TRBD1. The CDR3 loop spans 12 amino acids. V shed 6 bases and J 8 bases; nucleotides not matched to a gene: 4. Germline lookup yields CDR1 SQVTM and CDR2 ANQGSEA. CDR3 coding DNA: TGCAGCGTGGACAGGGGGATTGATGAGCAGTTCTTC. Amino acids: CSVDRGIDEQFF.